One T cell receptor beta chain is described in this entry. Its cognate antigen is unknown. Profiled with immunoSEQ multiplex PCR; TCRdb holds only in-frame clones, not every one. The sample contains 2.5 million or so clones, around 90% of which appear only once. Donors, without exception, were Caucasian adults residing in Nashville, Tennessee. Germline CDR1 and CDR2: SEHNR and FQNEAQ (reference sequence). V was trimmed by 5 bases and J by 4 bases, leaving 14 bases between them. CDR3 size: 14 residues. These data originate in a study of shared clonotypes between healthy human individuals. Study-level findings and limits: When compared with the clonotypes that were shared by all four sorted-subset donors, the non-shared clonotypes turned out to have lower generation probabilities.

The sequencing input was naive CD4+ T cells sorted from blood. Subset: CD45RA+ positively selected. This clonotype was sampled from a man younger than 30 in good health. The chain is built from TRBV7-9 and TRBJ1-1; no definite D call. The CDR3 DNA is TGTGCCAGCAGCACAATACTTTCGAGCACTGAAGCTTTCTTT. Translating it yields CASSTILSSTEAFF.